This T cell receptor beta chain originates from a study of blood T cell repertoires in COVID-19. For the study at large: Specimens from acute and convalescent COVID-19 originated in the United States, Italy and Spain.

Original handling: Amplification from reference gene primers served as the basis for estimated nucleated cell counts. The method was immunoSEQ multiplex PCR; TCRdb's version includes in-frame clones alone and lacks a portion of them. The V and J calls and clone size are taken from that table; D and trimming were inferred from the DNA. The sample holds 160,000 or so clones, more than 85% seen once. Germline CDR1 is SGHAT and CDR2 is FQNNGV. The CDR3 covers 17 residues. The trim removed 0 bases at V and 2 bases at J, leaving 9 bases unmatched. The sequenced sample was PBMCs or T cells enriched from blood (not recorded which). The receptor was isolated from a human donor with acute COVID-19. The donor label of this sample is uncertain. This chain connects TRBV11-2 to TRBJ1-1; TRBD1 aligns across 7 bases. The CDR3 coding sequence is TGTGCCAGCAGCTTAGAATTGGGACAGCGAATCAACACTGAAGCTTTCTTT. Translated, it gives CASSLELGQRINTEAFF.